This T cell receptor (beta chain) stems from a study of OX40 agonist ivuxolimab in advanced cancers. Of note for this clone: Its specificity is unknown.

Germline values: CDR1 GTSNPN, CDR2 SVGIG (reference sequence). V shed 3 bases and J shed 5 bases, with 19 bases lying between them. The CDR3 covers 15 residues. Study conclusions and caveats: Certain nonresponding patients likewise had low normalized T-cell clonal expansion. CD8+ T cells were the subset that, on average, had more expanded clones than CD4+.

The repertoire was sequenced with immunoSEQ multiplex PCR; TCRdb's copy has only in-frame clones and lacks some. Seen here are 30,000 to 35,000 clones, 84% observed once, and the top ten hold 12%. A history of autoimmune disease or systemic immunosuppression excluded patients. The source of this sequence is an adult with an advanced solid tumor such as melanoma, head and neck, liver or kidney cancer. This chain uses TRBV30 with TRBJ1-2; D not resolved. Here the sequenced sample was CD4+ or CD8+ T cells sorted from blood, taken in a trial of the OX40 agonist ivuxolimab. The CDR3 sequence is CAWRGLSSRGYGYTF. For the CDR3, the DNA is TGTGCCTGGAGAGGTTTGTCGAGCCGGGGATATGGCTACACCTTC.